The clone carrying this T cell receptor beta chain was recorded a few times. Its target is unknown. The record originates from a study of early T cells in non-severe SARS-CoV-2 infection. Across the whole study: Sequencing of bulk RNA from unsorted whole blood was done, without chain pairing.

Researchers attached unique molecular identifiers to individual cDNA molecules. TCRdb re-called the 5' RACE reads with MiXCR, one entry per CDR3 protein. The sample shows tens of thousands of distinct CDR3 sequences, approximately 7.9% of them seen only once. Germline values: CDR1 SNHLY, CDR2 FYNNEI. This CDR3 is built from 14 residues. Trimming took off 2 bases at V and 8 bases at J, with 13 bases between the two ends. Findings and caveats of the study: VDJdb matching favored anti-spike CD8 responses, missing private and CD4 specificities.

This receptor was taken from an adult who was a healthcare worker with PCR-confirmed SARS-CoV-2 infection or an uninfected control (not recorded which). The chain joins TRBV2 to TRBJ2-4; tentative D call: TRBD2 (5 bases). Sequenced here: whole blood, sampled at baseline. DNA of the CDR3: TGTGCCAGCAGTGAAAACCGGGATTGGGACATTCAGTACTTC. This sequence encodes CASSENRDWDIQYF.